The present TCR beta chain was sequenced within a study of tissue T cells after allogeneic stem cell transplantation. Study-wide findings and caveats: Only a limited share of tissue TCRs appeared in blood or spleen. Anatomically similar tissues had similar TCR repertoires within each patient.

This CDR3 spans 13 amino acids. Trimming left V 6 bases short and J 0 bases short, with 9 bases between. CDR1 and CDR2 (germline): NSHNY, SYGAGN. On this clone itself: Its specificity is unknown. Gene and germline names: mouse. The CDR3 goes on 1 residue after the read ends, and that part is filled in from the germline J gene.

Sequencing of TCRbeta CDR3 at survey depth gave sequences and template counts. Profiled with immunoSEQ multiplex PCR; TCRdb holds only in-frame clones, not every one. The sample lists approximately 50,000 clones; approximately 70% were seen once. The sequence derives from a pool of C57BL/6 mice in good health. This sequence joins TRBV13-1 and TRBJ1-1, with D maybe TRBD1 (5 bases). The sequenced material came from sorted cells pooled from one or two spleens. Incomplete CDR3 DNA: TGTGCCAGCACCTCGGGACCAAACACAGAAGTCTTC. It codes for CASTSGPNTEVF. The complete CDR3 reads CASTSGPNTEVFF.